This T cell receptor beta chain was sequenced in a study of regulatory T cells in long-lasting Graves disease. Investigators prepared the TCR beta libraries by applying iRepertoire HTBI primers and Arm-PCR of CDR3 regions. TCRdb re-called the multiplex PCR reads through MiXCR, storing one row per CDR3 protein. The repertoire includes 350,000 to 500,000 distinct CDR3 sequences, about 16% of them detected once, and 23% sits in the top ten. J lost 0 bases, V lost 1 base, and 5 bases had no gene match. CDR3 length: 17 amino acids. The V gene's germline CDR1 is SEHNR and CDR2 FQNEAQ (reference sequence). Findings of the study overall: Repertoires from persistent disease leaned toward TRBV28, TRBJ1-2 and TRBJ2-5.

Documented time point: newly diagnosed GD, antithyroid drugs for less than 3 months. The TCR library was made from RNA extracted from PBMCs. This clonotype occurred a few times. Its antigen remains unknown. This sample was shared with a second study, whose subject was T cells in Graves' hyperthyroidism and ophthalmopathy. Per that paper: Exclusions: uncontrolled infection, other autoimmune disease, pregnancy, lactation.

This sample comprised peripheral blood mononuclear cells (PBMCs), obtained at new diagnosis, from a patient treated with antithyroid drugs. The TCR originated in a woman younger than 35 with Graves disease. V usage is TRBV7-9 and J usage is TRBJ2-7; TRBD2 aligns across 11 bases. The CDR3 DNA is TGTGCCAGCAGCTTAGAAAGACTAGCGGGACACTCCTACGAGCAGTACTTC. It is translated as CASSLERLAGHSYEQYF.